This is a list of T cell receptor beta chains from one sample in a study of cytomegalovirus exposure and HLA in healthy donors. Generated by immunoSEQ multiplex PCR, the TCRdb table keeps only in-frame clones and is missing some. Of nearly 70,000 clones detected, 74% appear once; the ten largest clones hold around 10%. The sequencing input was PBMCs. Receptor source: a woman aged 60 to 75 in good health and CMV-seropositive. CDR3s include the opening cysteine and the closing phenylalanine or tryptophan. D genes are given only for firm matches. The size field is filled for only some rows; it gives once, few, many or a size class.

-	TRBV6-6	TRBJ1-1	-	CASTQRGMNTEAFF	TGTGCCAGCACGCAAAGGGGCATGAACACTGAAGCTTTCTTT
TRBD2	TRBV19	TRBJ2-5	-	CASSIDSAGVDETQYF	TGTGCCAGTAGTATAGATTCGGCGGGAGTCGACGAGACCCAGTACTTC
TRBD2	TRBV10-3	TRBJ2-1	few	CAISELAGYNEQFF	TGTGCCATCAGTGAACTAGCGGGTTACAATGAGCAGTTCTTC
-	TRBV27	TRBJ1-5	-	CASSRAGTNQPQHF	TGTGCCAGCAGCCGGGCGGGGACCAATCAGCCCCAGCATTTT
TRBD1	TRBV7-2	TRBJ1-5	medium-sized	CASSRDRDNQPQHF	TGTGCCAGCAGCCGAGACAGGGACAATCAGCCCCAGCATTTT
-	TRBV7-9	TRBJ2-7	-	CASSGRIYEQYF	TGTGCCAGCAGCGGCCGAATCTACGAGCAGTACTTC
TRBD1	TRBV7-9	TRBJ1-1	-	CASSPTGQGRAEAFF	TGTGCCAGCAGCCCGACTGGACAGGGGAGAGCTGAAGCTTTCTTT
TRBD1	TRBV4-1	TRBJ2-2	many	CASSPQGDGELFF	TGCGCCAGCAGCCCACAGGGGGACGGGGAGCTGTTTTTT
-	TRBV7-3	TRBJ1-1	-	CASSADRNTEAFF	TGTGCCAGCAGCGCCGACAGAAACACTGAAGCTTTCTTT
TRBD1	TRBV12-5	TRBJ2-1	-	CASGHTGGTNEQFF	TGTGCTAGTGGACATACAGGGGGTACTAATGAGCAGTTCTTC
TRBD1	TRBV30	TRBJ2-7	-	CAWQPRDRLAEQYF	TGTGCCTGGCAACCCCGGGACAGGCTGGCCGAGCAGTACTTC
-	TRBV7-2	TRBJ2-3	once	CASTNTDTQYF	TGTGCCAGCACCAACACAGATACGCAGTATTTT
-	TRBV6-5	TRBJ2-1	-	CASTLPGRNEQFF	TGTGCCAGCACCTTACCAGGGAGGAATGAGCAGTTCTTC
TRBD2	TRBV5-1	TRBJ2-1	-	CASSLGPGLPYNEQFF	TGCGCCAGCAGCTTGGGGCCGGGACTACCCTACAATGAGCAGTTCTTC
TRBD2	TRBV19	TRBJ2-5	-	CASSTSRGLAGGPRETQYF	TGTGCCAGTAGTACGTCAAGAGGACTAGCGGGGGGGCCTAGAGAGACCCAGTACTTC
-	TRBV19	TRBJ1-1	-	CASRTQGPTEAFF	TGTGCCAGTAGAACACAGGGTCCCACTGAAGCTTTCTTT
-	TRBV2	TRBJ2-2	-	CASIEGVTGELFF	TGTGCCAGCATCGAAGGAGTTACCGGGGAGCTGTTTTTT
TRBD2	TRBV7-2	TRBJ2-2	once	CASSLVPSGITGELFF	TGTGCCAGCAGCTTAGTCCCTAGCGGGATCACCGGGGAGCTGTTTTTT
-	TRBV11-2	TRBJ2-5	-	CASSFGQQETQYF	TGTGCCAGCAGCTTCGGACAGCAAGAGACCCAGTACTTC
TRBD1	TRBV4-1	TRBJ1-5	-	CASSQARQGNQPQHF	TGCGCCAGCAGCCAAGCCCGACAGGGAAACCAGCCCCAGCATTTT
-	TRBV6-1	TRBJ1-5	-	CASSSRQPQHF	TGTGCCAGCAGCAGTCGACAGCCCCAGCATTTT
-	TRBV5-8	TRBJ2-3	few	CASSLGGPRDTQYF	TGTGCCAGCAGCTTAGGCGGCCCTAGAGATACGCAGTATTTT
-	TRBV30	TRBJ2-7	-	CAWSVHGRPYEQYF	TGTGCCTGGAGTGTACACGGGAGACCCTACGAGCAGTACTTC
-	TRBV7-9	TRBJ2-5	-	CASSGRGGHGETQYF	TGTGCCAGCAGCGGAAGAGGGGGTCACGGAGAGACCCAGTACTTC
-	TRBV12-1	TRBJ1-4	-	CASTVREKLFF	TGTGCCAGCACCGTGAGGGAAAAACTGTTTTTT
TRBD2	TRBV10-3	TRBJ2-3	-	CAIGTSGSGTDTQYF	TGTGCCATCGGGACTAGCGGGAGTGGTACAGATACGCAGTATTTT